The text below deals with one TCR beta chain. Its antigen is not known. V lost 5 bases, J lost 4 bases, and 12 bases lay in between. The germline V gene encodes CDR1 SGHVS and CDR2 FQNEAQ. This CDR3 spans 13 amino acids. The sample comes from a study of T cell responses to AZD1222 COVID-19 vaccine. Study observations and caveats: Clonal diversity may have been underestimated, and the donors were mostly white British, with more females than males. Reportedly, close to half of spike-specific TCRs are directed against unmutated variant regions.

Produced via immunoSEQ multiplex PCR; TCRdb's table is partial and in-frame only. The top ten clones hold just over 3% of a sample with more than 110,000 clones, 92% of them seen once. This TCR was recovered from an adult in good health. Sequencing used peripheral blood, obtained on day 0 of AZD1222 vaccination. The chain combines TRBV7-8 with TRBJ2-7, with no clear D. The CDR3 is CASSVSSNYEQYF. The CDR3 coding sequence is TGTGCCAGCAGCGTATCTAGTAATTACGAGCAGTACTTC. Supplemented by reference TRBV7-8 and TRBJ2-7, the full variable domain reads GAGVSQSPRYKVAKRGQDVALRCDPISGHVSLFWYQQALGQGPEFLTYFQNEAQLDKSGLPSDRFFAERPEGSVSTLKIQRTQQEDSAVYLCASSVSSNYEQYFGPGTRLTVT.